The 2 T cell receptor beta chains reported below all come from one sample, sequenced in a study of blood T cells in healthy people across ages. Next came a second PCR, run for about 6 to 11 cycles, which used a sample-barcoded 5' primer along with a J-beta primer mix. MiXCR was run by TCRdb on the 5' RACE reads, yielding one entry per CDR3 protein. The sample lists roughly 1.6 million distinct CDR3 sequences, around 36% seen once, with 11% in the top ten. Sequenced input: blood. Source of these receptors: a woman in her 30s in good health.

In the case of this clonotype: The junction shows a germline mismatch at one end, possibly a read error. This rearrangement joins TRBV4-1 to TRBJ2-1; 9 bases are shared with TRBD2. Per germline, CDR1 MGHRA and CDR2 YSYEKL. The CDR3 is 16 residues long. CDR3 sequence (DNA): TGCACCAGCAGCCAAGATAGAGGCGGGGGGGTTAATGAGCAGTTCTTC. Its protein is CTSSQDRGGGVNEQFF.

The chain is built from TRBV20-1 and TRBJ2-2; a weak D match, TRBD2 (6 bases). This CDR3 has 15 residues. V was shortened by 5 bases and J by 3 bases, with 16 bases between the two germline ends. Germline loops: CDR1 DFQATT, CDR2 SNEGSKA (reference sequence). CDR3 amino acids: CSAPSLADHTGELFF. In DNA form, the CDR3 reads TGCAGTGCTCCGTCCTTAGCGGACCACACCGGGGAGCTGTTTTTT.